One and the same sample provided the 2 T cell receptor beta chains below, sequenced in a study of T cell clones after liver transplantation (dated by TCRdb to between 2017 and 2020). Library construction relied on the immunoSEQ multiplex PCR assay. What TCRdb holds here is the immuneACCESS table cut down to in-frame rearrangements. Part of the clones is not present; checked against another copy, under half of the missing clones reflect an unresolved V gene, and the others are unexplained. Recorded for this sample are about 76,000 clones; around four fifths of them occurred a single time. The top ten clonotypes cover roughly 2.8% of the sample. The source material was CD4+ T cells from blood, sampled at the 22-month timepoint. The receptors originated from a human patient who received a liver transplant. Donor T cells from the graft may be present among the T cells after a transplant.

This rearrangement joins TRBV7-9 to TRBJ2-7, with D perhaps matching TRBD2 (5 bases). The CDR3 spans 14 residues. The germline V and J ends were trimmed by 3 bases and 0 bases, with 9 bases remaining between them. Germline V gene sequence: CDR1 SEHNR, CDR2 FQNEAQ (reference sequence). The CDR3 nucleotides read TGTGCCAGCAGCTTGGACTTACGCTCCTACGAGCAGTACTTC. It encodes CASSLDLRSYEQYF.

On this clone itself: One end of the junction does not line up with germline, which may come from a read error. V and J are TRBV27 and TRBJ1-1; D is perhaps TRBD1 (5 bases). The CDR3 loop spans 9 amino acids. Germline V gives CDR1 MNHEY, CDR2 SMNVEV (reference sequence). The CDR3 region is CASSWGRAF. The CDR3 nucleotides are TGTGCCAGCAGTTGGGGACGGGCCTTT.